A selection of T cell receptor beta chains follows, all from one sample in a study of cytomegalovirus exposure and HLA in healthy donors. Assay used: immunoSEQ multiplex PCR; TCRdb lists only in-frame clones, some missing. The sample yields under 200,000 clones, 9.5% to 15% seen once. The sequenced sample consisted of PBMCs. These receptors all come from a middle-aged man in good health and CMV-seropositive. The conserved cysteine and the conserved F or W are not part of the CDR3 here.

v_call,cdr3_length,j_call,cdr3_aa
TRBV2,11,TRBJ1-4,ASRGESGEKLF
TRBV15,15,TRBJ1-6,ATSRVVGSSYNSPLH
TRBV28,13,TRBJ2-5,ASSYVGGQQETQY
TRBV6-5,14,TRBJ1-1,ASSYTPQGLRNRAF
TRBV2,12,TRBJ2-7,ASSVLAVSYEQY
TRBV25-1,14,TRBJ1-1,ASSEGRRGPNTEAF
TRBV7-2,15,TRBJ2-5,ASSLLPAGGSGGTQY
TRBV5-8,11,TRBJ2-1,ASSLRTGNEQF
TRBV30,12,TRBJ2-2,AWSVTSEGGELF
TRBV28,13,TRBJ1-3,ASSLPTGSGNTIY
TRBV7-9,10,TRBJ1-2,ASSLAPSGYT
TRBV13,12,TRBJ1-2,ASSLVPGEGGYT
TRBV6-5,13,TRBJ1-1,ASSSPRQGGTEAF
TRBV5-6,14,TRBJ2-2,ASSFGQGRLTGELF
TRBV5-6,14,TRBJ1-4,ASSSIPGQGNEKLF
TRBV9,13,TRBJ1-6,ASSIGASYNSPLH
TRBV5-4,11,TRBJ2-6,ASTRSGANVLT